This T cell receptor beta chain was observed in a study of vaccination and CD4 T cells after COVID-19. Study background: SARS-CoV-2 PCR on nasal swabs had been positive for the convalescent patients; several were mild and one was severe. The cells were exposed to overlapping spike peptides originating from SARS-CoV-2, HCoV-NL63, HCoV-OC43 and HCoV-229E for stimulation. At a median about 78 days (range 14 to 241) after dose two, post-vaccine samples were obtained.

Sample time point: late sampling 161 to 241 days after vaccination in a few convalescent patients. Treatment: roughly 10-day PBMC culture with coronavirus spike peptide pools or control peptides (ViraFEST assay). Negative selection enriched CD4+ T cells from cultures at 9 to 10 days. The Oncomine TCR Beta short-read assay was applied to DNA of cultured CD4+ T cells. TCRdb processed the PCR reads anew with MiXCR; each CDR3 protein has one entry. The sample lists tens of thousands of distinct CDR3 sequences, 32% occurring once. Germline V CDR1 and CDR2: MNHEY, SVGAGI. Trimming removed 1 base from V and 7 bases from J, with 8 bases in between. The CDR3 is 13 amino acids. This clonotype was picked up a small number of times. No antigen is known for it.

The receptor was isolated from a human donor who had recovered from COVID-19. Source: CD4+ T cells from blood, cultured in vitro, taken about 7 months after SARS-CoV-2 vaccination. The chain employs TRBV6-5 and TRBJ1-5, with D perhaps matching TRBD1 (6 bases). The CDR3 region is CASSYLTGQPQHF. CDR3 nucleotide sequence: TGTGCCAGCAGTTACTTAACAGGGCAGCCCCAGCATTTT.